The text below deals with one TCR beta chain. Its specificity is unknown. Per the germline V gene, CDR1 is SGHRS and CDR2 is YFSETQ. The length of the CDR3 is 15 residues. The ends were cut back, 0 bases at V and 7 bases at J, with 15 bases in the middle. The sample comes from a study of shared clonotypes between healthy human individuals. Study background: Donors had three CD4 naive, three CD4 memory, two CD8 naive and one CD8 memory plate apiece. Points from the study as a whole: Clonotypes that were shared across a handful of donors made up around 5% of naive CD4 clonotypes. Shared clonotypes across all four donors exceeded non-shared ones in generation probability.

Sequencing used immunoSEQ multiplex PCR; TCRdb keeps in-frame clones, though not all of them. The sample contains about 700,000 clones, over 65% of which appear only once. This TCR derives from a woman aged 30 to 39 in good health. V usage is TRBV5-1 and J usage is TRBJ2-3, with D tentatively TRBD1 (7 bases). Material: memory CD4+ T cells sorted from blood. Regarding subset: CD45RA-negative fraction. Here the CDR3 DNA reads TGCGCCAGCAGCTTGGCGCCAGGGGGAGGAAATACGCAGTATTTT. The encoded protein is CASSLAPGGGNTQYF.